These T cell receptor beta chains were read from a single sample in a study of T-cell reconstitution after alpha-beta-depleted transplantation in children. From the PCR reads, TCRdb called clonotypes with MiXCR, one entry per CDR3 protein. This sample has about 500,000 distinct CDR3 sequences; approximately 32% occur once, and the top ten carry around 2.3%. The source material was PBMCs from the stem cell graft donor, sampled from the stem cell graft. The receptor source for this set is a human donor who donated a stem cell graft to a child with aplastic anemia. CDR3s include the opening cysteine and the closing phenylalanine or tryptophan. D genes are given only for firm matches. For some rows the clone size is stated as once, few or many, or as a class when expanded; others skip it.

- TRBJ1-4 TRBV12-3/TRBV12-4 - TGTGCCAGCAGTTTTAATTCGGCCCCCGAAAAACTGTTTTTT CASSFNSAPEKLFF
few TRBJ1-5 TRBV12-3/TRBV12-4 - TGTGCCAGCAGTTTTGGTCGTGATCAGCCCCAGCATTTT CASSFGRDQPQHF
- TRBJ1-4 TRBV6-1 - TGTGCCAGCAGCGCGGACTGGAAACTGTTTTTT CASSADWKLFF
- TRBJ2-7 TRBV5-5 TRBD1 TGTGCCAGCAGCACCGGACAGGGCTCCTACGAGCAGTACTTC CASSTGQGSYEQYF
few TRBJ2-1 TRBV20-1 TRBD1 TGCAGTGCTCCTAGGACAGGAGCGGATGAGCAGTTCTTC CSAPRTGADEQFF
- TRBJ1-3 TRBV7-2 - TGTGCCAGCAGCCCCAGTGGCGCTACTGGAAACACCATATATTTT CASSPSGATGNTIYF
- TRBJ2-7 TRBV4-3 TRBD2 TGCGCCAGCAGCCAACTAGCGGGAGATCTGTACGAGCAGTACTTC CASSQLAGDLYEQYF
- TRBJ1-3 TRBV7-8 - TGTGCCAGCACTCACCCGAGGGCAGGGAACTCTGGAAACACCATATATTTT CASTHPRAGNSGNTIYF
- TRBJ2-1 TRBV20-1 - TGCAGTGCTAGAGATACAGGGACCTCCAATGAGCAGTTCTTC CSARDTGTSNEQFF
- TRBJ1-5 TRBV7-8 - TGTGCCAGCAGTCCAAGGCCCTCAGGGACTCAGCCCCAGCATTTT CASSPRPSGTQPQHF
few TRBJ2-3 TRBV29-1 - TGCAGCGTTGAGGTATTGGGACCGACAGATACGCAGTATTTT CSVEVLGPTDTQYF